Here is one TCR beta chain with its context. Trimming took off 5 bases at V and 2 bases at J, with 10 bases between the two ends. This CDR3 comprises 14 residues. The germline V gene has CDR1 LNHDA and CDR2 SQIVND (reference sequence). This sample was included in a study of blood T cell repertoires in COVID-19. Only in-frame clones appear in the TCRdb table, and some are missing; sequencing was by immunoSEQ multiplex PCR. The sample lists tens of thousands of clones; around 86% were seen once. This clonotype was obtained from a human donor in a cohort sampled during active COVID-19. The chain uses TRBV19 and TRBJ1-5; D is unclear. The material sequenced was peripheral blood. The CDR3, as DNA: TGTGCCAGTAGTCCCCCGGAGGGCAATCAGCCCCAGCATTTT. Encoded protein: CASSPPEGNQPQHF.